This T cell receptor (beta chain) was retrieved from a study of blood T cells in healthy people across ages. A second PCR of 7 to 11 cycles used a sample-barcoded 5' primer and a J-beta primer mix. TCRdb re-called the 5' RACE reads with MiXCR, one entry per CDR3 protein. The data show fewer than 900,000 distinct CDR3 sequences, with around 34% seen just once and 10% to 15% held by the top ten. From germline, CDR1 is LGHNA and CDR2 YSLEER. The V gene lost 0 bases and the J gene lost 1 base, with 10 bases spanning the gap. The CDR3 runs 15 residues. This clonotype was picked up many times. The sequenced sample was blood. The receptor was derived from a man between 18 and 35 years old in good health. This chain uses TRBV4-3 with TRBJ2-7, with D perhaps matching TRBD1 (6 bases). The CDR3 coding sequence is TGCGCCAGCAGCCAAGACAGGGGTCGATCCTACGAGCAGTACTTC. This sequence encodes CASSQDRGRSYEQYF.